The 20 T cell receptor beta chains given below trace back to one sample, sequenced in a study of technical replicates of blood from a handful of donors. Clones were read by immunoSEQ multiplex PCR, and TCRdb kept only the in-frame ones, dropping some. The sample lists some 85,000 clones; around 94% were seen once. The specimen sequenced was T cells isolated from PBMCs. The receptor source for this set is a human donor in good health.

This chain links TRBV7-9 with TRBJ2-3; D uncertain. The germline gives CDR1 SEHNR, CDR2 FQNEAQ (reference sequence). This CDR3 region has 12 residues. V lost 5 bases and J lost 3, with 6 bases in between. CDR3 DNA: TGTGCCAGCAGCCCCTCTACAGATACGCAGTATTTT. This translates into CASSPSTDTQYF.

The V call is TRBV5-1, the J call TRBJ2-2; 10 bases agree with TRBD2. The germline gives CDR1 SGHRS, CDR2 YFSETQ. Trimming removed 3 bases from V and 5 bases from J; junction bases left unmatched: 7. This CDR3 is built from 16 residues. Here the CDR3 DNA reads TGCGCCAGCAGCTCCGGGTTGACTAGCGGGACCGGGGAGCTGTTTTTT. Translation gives CASSSGLTSGTGELFF.

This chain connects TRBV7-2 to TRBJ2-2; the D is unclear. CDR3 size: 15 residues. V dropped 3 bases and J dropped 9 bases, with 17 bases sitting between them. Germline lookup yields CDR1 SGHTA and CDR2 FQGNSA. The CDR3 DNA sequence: TGTGCCAGCAGCTTTCTTGAGGATAATCCCTGGGAGCTGTTTTTT. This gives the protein CASSFLEDNPWELFF.

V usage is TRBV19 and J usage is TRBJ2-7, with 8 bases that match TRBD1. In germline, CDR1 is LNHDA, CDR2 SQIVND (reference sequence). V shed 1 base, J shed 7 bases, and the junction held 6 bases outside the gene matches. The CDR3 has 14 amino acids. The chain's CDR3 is CASSIGGTGWEQYF. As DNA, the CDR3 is TGTGCCAGTAGTATAGGGGGGACAGGATGGGAGCAGTACTTC.

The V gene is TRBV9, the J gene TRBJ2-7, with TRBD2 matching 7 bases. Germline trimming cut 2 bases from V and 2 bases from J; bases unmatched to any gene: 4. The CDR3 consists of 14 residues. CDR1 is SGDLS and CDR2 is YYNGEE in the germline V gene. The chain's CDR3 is CASSVGGRAYEQYF. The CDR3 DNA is TGTGCCAGCAGCGTGGGGGGGAGGGCCTACGAGCAGTACTTC.

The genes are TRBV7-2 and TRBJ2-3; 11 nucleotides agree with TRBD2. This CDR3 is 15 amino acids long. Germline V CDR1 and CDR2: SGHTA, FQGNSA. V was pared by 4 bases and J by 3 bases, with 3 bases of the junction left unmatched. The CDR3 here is CASSSWTSGTDTQYF. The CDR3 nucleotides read TGTGCCAGCAGCTCATGGACTAGCGGGACAGATACGCAGTATTTT.

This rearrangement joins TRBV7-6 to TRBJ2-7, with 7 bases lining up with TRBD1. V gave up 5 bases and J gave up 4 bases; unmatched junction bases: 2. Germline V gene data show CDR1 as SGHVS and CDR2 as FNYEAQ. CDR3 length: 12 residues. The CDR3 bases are TGTGCCAGCAGCGAGACAGGGTACGAGCAGTACTTC. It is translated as CASSETGYEQYF.

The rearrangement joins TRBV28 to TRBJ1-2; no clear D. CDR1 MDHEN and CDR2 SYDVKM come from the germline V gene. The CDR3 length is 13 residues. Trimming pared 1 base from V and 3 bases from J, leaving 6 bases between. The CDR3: CASSLYPDYGYTF. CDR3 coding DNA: TGTGCCAGCAGTTTATATCCAGACTATGGCTACACCTTC.

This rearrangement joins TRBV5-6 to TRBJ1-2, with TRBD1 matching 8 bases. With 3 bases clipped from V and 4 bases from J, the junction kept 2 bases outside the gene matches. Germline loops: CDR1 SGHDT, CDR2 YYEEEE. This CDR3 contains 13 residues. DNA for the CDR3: TGTGCCAGCAGCTGGGACAGGTTCTATGGCTACACCTTC. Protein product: CASSWDRFYGYTF.

This CDR3 is CASKIAGGGGYQETQYF. In DNA, the CDR3 is TGTGCCAGCAAAATAGCGGGAGGAGGGGGGTACCAAGAGACCCAGTACTTC. V is TRBV27 and J is TRBJ2-5; 10 bases fit TRBD2. The CDR3 has 17 residues. CDR1 is MNHEY, CDR2 SMNVEV, per germline (reference sequence). Losses at the gene ends were 7 bases for V and 0 bases for J; bases not matched to a gene: 11.

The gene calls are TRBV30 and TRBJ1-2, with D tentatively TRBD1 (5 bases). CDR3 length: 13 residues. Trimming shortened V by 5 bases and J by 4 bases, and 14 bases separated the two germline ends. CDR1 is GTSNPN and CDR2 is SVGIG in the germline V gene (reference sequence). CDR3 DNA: TGTGCCTGGTCCTCGGGGGGGGGCTATGGCTACACCTTC. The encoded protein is CAWSSGGGYGYTF. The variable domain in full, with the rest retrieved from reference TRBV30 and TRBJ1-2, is SQTIHQWPATLVQPVGSPLSLECTVEGTSNPNLYWYRQAAGRGLQLLFYSVGIGQISSEVPQNLSASRPQDRQFILSSKKLLLSDSGFYLCAWSSGGGYGYTFGSGTRLTVV.

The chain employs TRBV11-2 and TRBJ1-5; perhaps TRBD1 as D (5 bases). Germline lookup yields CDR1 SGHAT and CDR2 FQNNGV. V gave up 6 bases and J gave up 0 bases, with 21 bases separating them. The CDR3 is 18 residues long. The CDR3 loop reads CASSQGRAGPYSNQPQHF. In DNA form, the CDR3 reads TGTGCCAGCAGTCAAGGCCGGGCAGGGCCCTATAGCAATCAGCCCCAGCATTTT.

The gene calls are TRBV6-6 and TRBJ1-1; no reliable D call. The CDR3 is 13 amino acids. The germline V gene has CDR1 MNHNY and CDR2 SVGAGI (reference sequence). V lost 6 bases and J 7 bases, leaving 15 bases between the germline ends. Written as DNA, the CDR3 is TGTGCCAGCAGCCCCAGGATGGTTCTTGAAGCTTTCTTT. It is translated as CASSPRMVLEAFF.

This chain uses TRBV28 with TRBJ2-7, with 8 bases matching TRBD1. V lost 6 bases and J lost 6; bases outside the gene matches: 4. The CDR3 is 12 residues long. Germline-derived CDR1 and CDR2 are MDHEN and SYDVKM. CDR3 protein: CASRDTGGEQYF. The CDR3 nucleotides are TGTGCCAGCAGGGATACAGGGGGCGAGCAGTACTTC.

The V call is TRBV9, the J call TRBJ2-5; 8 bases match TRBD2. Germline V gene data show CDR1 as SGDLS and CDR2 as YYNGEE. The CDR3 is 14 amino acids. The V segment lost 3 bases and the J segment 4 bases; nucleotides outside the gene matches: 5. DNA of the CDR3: TGTGCCAGCAGCGCAGGACTAGCCCGAGAGACCCAGTACTTC. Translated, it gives CASSAGLARETQYF.

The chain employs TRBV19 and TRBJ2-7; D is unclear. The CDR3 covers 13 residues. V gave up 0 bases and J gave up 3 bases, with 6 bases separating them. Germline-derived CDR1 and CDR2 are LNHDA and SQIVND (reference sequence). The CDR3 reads CASSIEVYYEQYF. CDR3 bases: TGTGCCAGTAGTATAGAGGTCTACTACGAGCAGTACTTC.

The CDR3 sequence: CASTSGRPDTQYF. CDR3 nucleotides: TGTGCCAGCACCAGCGGGAGGCCAGATACGCAGTATTTT. V and J are TRBV2 and TRBJ2-3; 9 positions agree with TRBD2. The CDR3 consists of 13 residues. Germline V gene lookup returns CDR1 SNHLY and CDR2 FYNNEI. V was pared by 7 bases and J by 4 bases, with 3 bases of the junction left unmatched.

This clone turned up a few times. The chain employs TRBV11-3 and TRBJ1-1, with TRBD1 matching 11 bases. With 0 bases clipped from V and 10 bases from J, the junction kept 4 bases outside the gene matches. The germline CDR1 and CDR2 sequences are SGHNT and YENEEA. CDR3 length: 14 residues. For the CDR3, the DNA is TGTGCCAGCAGCTTAGACGCGGGACAGGGGGGAGCTTTCTTT. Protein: CASSLDAGQGGAFF.

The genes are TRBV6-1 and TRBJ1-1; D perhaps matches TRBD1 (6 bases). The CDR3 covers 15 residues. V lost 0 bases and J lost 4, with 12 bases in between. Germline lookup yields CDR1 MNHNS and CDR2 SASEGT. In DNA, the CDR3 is TGTGCCAGCAGTGAAGCGCCGGGACAACCCACTGAAGCTTTCTTT. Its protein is CASSEAPGQPTEAFF.

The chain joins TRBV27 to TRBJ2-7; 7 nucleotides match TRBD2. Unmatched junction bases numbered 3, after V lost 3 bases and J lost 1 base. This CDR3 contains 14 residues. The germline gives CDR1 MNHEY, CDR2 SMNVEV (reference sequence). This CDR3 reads CASSFAGESYEQYF. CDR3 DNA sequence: TGTGCCAGCAGTTTTGCGGGAGAGTCCTACGAGCAGTACTTC.